A selection of T cell receptor beta chains follows, all from one sample in a study of cytomegalovirus exposure and HLA in healthy donors. The repertoire was sequenced with immunoSEQ multiplex PCR; TCRdb's copy has only in-frame clones and lacks some. The sample has approximately 190,000 clones; around 87% are singletons. Sample: PBMCs. These receptors came from a man aged 25-45 years in good health and CMV-seronegative. The CDR3 runs from the conserved cysteine through the conserved F or W. The order of the fields is clone size, D gene, J gene, V gene, CDR3 protein, CDR3 DNA. D genes are given only for firm matches. The size field is filled for only some rows; it gives once, few, many or a size class.

. . TRBJ1-6 TRBV7-9 CASSLGQDNSPLHF TGTGCCAGCAGCTTAGGGCAAGATAATTCACCCCTCCACTTT
. . TRBJ1-2 TRBV19 CASSKGAYGYTF TGTGCCAGTAGTAAAGGGGCCTATGGCTACACCTTC
. . TRBJ2-4 TRBV2 CASGDREKRQYF TGTGCCAGCGGGGACCGGGAGAAGCGTCAGTACTTC
. TRBD2 TRBJ2-5 TRBV5-4 CASSWGGSAETQYF TGTGCCAGCAGCTGGGGCGGGAGTGCGGAGACCCAGTACTTC
once TRBD1 TRBJ1-1 TRBV27 CASSPRQGRWTEAFF TGTGCCAGCAGCCCTCGACAGGGCCGTTGGACTGAAGCTTTCTTT
. TRBD2 TRBJ2-2 TRBV11-2 CASSLVLAGGSGELFF TGTGCCAGCAGCTTAGTACTAGCGGGAGGAAGCGGGGAGCTGTTTTTT
. TRBD2 TRBJ2-3 TRBV28 CASSLPPPRLRTSGNLADTQYF TGTGCCAGCAGTTTACCCCCCCCACGGCTCAGGACTAGCGGGAATTTGGCAGATACGCAGTATTTT
. TRBD1 TRBJ1-5 TRBV4-1 CASSQAPRDRVGQPQHF TGCGCCAGCAGCCAAGCACCTCGGGACAGGGTTGGTCAGCCCCAGCATTTT
. TRBD2 TRBJ2-1 TRBV5-1 CASSWRRGAGGWDEQFF TGCGCCAGCAGCTGGCGACGGGGGGCGGGAGGGTGGGATGAGCAGTTCTTC
. TRBD2 TRBJ2-2 TRBV6-1 CASSIAGGGTGELFF TGTGCCAGCAGTATAGCGGGGGGTGGCACCGGGGAGCTGTTTTTT
. TRBD2 TRBJ2-7 TRBV6-1 CASVGRGGRDYEQYF TGTGCCAGCGTTGGGCGGGGGGGTCGGGACTACGAGCAGTACTTC
. TRBD1 TRBJ1-1 TRBV11-2 CASSLGTGEPFF TGTGCCAGCAGCTTGGGGACAGGGGAACCTTTCTTT
. . TRBJ1-2 TRBV28 CASSPTLWEGFANYGYTF TGTGCCAGCAGCCCTACCCTCTGGGAGGGCTTCGCTAACTATGGCTACACCTTC
. TRBD2 TRBJ2-5 TRBV5-6 CASRPWGGSKTQYF TGTGCCAGCAGACCCTGGGGGGGTTCGAAGACCCAGTACTTC